The T cell receptor beta chain under discussion was sequenced for a study of OX40 agonist ivuxolimab in advanced cancers. Whole-study context: The treatment was a fully human IgG2 OX40 agonist, ivuxolimab.

The table lists this clone with a count of one. The antigen is undetermined. Study-level points and caveats: Compared with CD4+, CD8+ T cells on average had more expanded clones. Doses of 0.1 to 3.0 mg/kg were accompanied by clonal expansion of CD4+ and CD8+ blood T cells by week 6.

The CDR3 runs to 15 residues. Trimming left V 0 bases short and J 4 bases short, with 14 bases between. CDR1 is SGHNT and CDR2 is YYREEE in the germline V gene (reference sequence). Method: immunoSEQ multiplex PCR; TCRdb's copy keeps in-frame clones and lacks some. The sample yields about 64,000 clones, more than 85% seen once. The J gene is TRBJ2-7, the V gene TRBV5-4, with D perhaps matching TRBD2 (6 bases). The source of this sequence is an adult with an advanced solid tumor such as melanoma, head and neck, liver or kidney cancer. The material sequenced was CD4+ or CD8+ T cells sorted from blood, taken in a trial of the OX40 agonist ivuxolimab. The CDR3 DNA follows: TGTGCCAGCAGCTTGGCCACGGCGGGATGGTACGAGCAGTACTTC. It yields the protein CASSLATAGWYEQYF.